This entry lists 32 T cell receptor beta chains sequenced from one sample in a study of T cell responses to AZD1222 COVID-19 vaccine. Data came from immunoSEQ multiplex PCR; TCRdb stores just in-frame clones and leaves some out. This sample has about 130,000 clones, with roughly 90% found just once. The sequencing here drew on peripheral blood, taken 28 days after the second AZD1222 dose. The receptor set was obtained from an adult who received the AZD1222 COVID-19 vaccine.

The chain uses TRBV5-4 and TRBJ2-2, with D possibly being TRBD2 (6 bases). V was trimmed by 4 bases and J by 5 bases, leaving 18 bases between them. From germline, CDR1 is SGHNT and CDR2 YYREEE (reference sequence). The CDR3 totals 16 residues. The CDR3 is CASSPGTPTPTGELFF. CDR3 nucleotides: TGTGCCAGCAGCCCTGGGACTCCAACTCCAACCGGGGAGCTGTTTTTT.

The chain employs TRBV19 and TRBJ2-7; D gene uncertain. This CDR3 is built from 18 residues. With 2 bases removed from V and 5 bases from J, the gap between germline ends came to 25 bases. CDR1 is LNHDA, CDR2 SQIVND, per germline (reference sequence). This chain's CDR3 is CASSIKGVVTSYPHEQYF. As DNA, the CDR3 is TGTGCCAGTAGTATAAAAGGCGTAGTCACCTCCTACCCCCACGAGCAGTACTTC.

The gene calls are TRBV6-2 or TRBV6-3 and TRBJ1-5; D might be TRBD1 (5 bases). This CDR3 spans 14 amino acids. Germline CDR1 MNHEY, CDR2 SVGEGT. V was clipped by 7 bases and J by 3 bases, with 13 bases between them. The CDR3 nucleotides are TGTGCCAGCACCCCGGGGCCTTACAATCAGCCCCAGCATTTT. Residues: CASTPGPYNQPQHF.

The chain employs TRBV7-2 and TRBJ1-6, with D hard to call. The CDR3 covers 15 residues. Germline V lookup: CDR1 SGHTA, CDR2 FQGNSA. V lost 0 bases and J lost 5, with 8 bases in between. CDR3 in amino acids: CASSLAAENNSPLHF. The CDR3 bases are TGTGCCAGCAGCTTAGCGGCGGAGAATAATTCACCCCTCCACTTT. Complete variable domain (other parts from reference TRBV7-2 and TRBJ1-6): GAGVSQSPSNKVTEKGKDVELRCDPISGHTALYWYRQSLGQGLEFLIYFQGNSAPDKSGLPSDRFSAERTGGSVSTLTIQRTQQEDSAVYLCASSLAAENNSPLHFGNGTRLTVT.

The CDR3 is CASSEGTGINSPLHF. DNA of the CDR3: TGTGCCAGCAGTGAAGGGACAGGGATTAATTCACCCCTCCACTTT. The chain uses TRBV6-1 and TRBJ1-6; TRBD1 aligns across 8 bases. The V segment lost 1 base and the J segment 6 bases; nucleotides outside the gene matches: 2. Germline assignment: CDR1 MNHNS and CDR2 SASEGT. The CDR3 contains 15 residues.

The DNA for the CDR3 is TGTGCCACCTCAGAGGGACAGGGGGCTCGGGAGCCCCAGCATTTT. Residues: CATSEGQGAREPQHF. V usage is TRBV6-5 and J usage is TRBJ1-5, with 12 bases identical to TRBD1. The CDR3 has 15 amino acids. After removal of 10 bases from V and 8 bases from J, the junction contained 12 bases not matched to a gene. In germline, CDR1 is MNHEY, CDR2 SVGAGI.

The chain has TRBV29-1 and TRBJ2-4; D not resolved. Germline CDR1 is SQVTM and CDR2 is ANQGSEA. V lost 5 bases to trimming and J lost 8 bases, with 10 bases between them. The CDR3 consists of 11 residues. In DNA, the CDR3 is TGCAGCGTTCAGAGTAGAGACATTCAGTACTTC. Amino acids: CSVQSRDIQYF.

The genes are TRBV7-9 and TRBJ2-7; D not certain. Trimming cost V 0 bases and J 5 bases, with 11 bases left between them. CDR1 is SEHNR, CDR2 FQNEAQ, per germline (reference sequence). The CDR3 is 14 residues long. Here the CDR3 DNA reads TGTGCCAGCAGCTTAGCGAGTAGGGAAAACGAGCAGTACTTC. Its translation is CASSLASRENEQYF. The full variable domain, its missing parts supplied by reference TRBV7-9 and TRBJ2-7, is DTGVSQNPRHKITKRGQNVTFRCDPISEHNRLYWYRQTLGQGPEFLTYFQNEAQLEKSRLLSDRFSAERPKGSFSTLEIQRTEQGDSAMYLCASSLASRENEQYFGPGTRLTVT.

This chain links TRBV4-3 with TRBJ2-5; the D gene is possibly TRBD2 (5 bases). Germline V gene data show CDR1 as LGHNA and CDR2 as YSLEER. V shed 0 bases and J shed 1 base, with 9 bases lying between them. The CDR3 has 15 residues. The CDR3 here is CASSQDTGIQETQYF. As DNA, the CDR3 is TGCGCCAGCAGCCAAGACACGGGGATCCAAGAGACCCAGTACTTC.

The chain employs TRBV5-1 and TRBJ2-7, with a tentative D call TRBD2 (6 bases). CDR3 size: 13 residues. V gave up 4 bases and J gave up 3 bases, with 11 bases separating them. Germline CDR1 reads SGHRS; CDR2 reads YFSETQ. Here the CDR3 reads CASSGDSYYEQYF. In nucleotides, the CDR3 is TGCGCCAGCAGCGGGGACTCCTACTACGAGCAGTACTTC.

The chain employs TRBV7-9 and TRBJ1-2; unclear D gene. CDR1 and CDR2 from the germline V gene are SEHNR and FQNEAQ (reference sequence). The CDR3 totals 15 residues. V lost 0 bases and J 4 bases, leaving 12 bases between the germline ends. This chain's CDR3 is CASSLAGGRSYGYTF. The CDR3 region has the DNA TGTGCCAGCAGCTTAGCCGGCGGCAGGAGCTATGGCTACACCTTC.

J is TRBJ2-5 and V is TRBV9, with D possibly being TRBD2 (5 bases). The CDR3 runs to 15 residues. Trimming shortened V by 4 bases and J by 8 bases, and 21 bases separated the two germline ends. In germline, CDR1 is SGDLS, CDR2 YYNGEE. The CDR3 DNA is TGTGCCAGCAGCTCAGGAACAGCGGAGTTCGAAACCCAGTACTTC. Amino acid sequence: CASSSGTAEFETQYF. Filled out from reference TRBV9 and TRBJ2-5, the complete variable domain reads DSGVTQTPKHLITATGQRVTLRCSPRSGDLSVYWYQQSLDQGLQFLIQYYNGEERAKGNILERFSAQQFPDLHSELNLSSLELGDSALYFCASSSGTAEFETQYFGPGTRLLVL.

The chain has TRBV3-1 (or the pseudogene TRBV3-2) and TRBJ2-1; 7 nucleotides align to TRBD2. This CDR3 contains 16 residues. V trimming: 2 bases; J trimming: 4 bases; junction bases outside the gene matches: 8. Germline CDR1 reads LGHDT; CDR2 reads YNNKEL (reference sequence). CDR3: CASSQFITSAYNEQFF. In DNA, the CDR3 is TGTGCCAGCAGCCAATTTATTACTAGCGCATACAATGAGCAGTTCTTC.

Here the CDR3 reads CASSLTGFISPLHF. In nucleotides, the CDR3 is TGTGCCAGCAGTTTGACAGGGTTTATTTCACCCCTCCACTTT. V and J are TRBV6-5 and TRBJ1-6; TRBD1 matches at 7 bases. Germline V gene sequence: CDR1 MNHEY, CDR2 SVGAGI. The J segment lost 9 bases and the V segment lost 4 bases, leaving 6 bases of the junction unmatched. The CDR3 has 14 amino acids.

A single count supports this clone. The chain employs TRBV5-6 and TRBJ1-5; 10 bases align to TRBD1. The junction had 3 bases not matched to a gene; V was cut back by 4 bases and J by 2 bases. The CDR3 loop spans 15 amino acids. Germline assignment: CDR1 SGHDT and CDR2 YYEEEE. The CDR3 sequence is CASSLTGGGNQPQHF. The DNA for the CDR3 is TGTGCCAGCAGCCTGACAGGGGGCGGCAATCAGCCCCAGCATTTT.

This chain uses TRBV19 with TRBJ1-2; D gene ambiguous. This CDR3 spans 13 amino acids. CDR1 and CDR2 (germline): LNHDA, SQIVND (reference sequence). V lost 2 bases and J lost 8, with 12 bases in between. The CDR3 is CASSIRPGGGYTF. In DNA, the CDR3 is TGTGCCAGTAGTATAAGGCCAGGAGGGGGCTACACCTTC.

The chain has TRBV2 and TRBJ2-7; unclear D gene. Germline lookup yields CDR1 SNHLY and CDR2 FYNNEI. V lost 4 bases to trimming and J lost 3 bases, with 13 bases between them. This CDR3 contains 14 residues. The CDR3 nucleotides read TGTGCCAGCAGTGCCACTAACGAAAACTACGAGCAGTACTTC. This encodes CASSATNENYEQYF.

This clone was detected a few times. The CDR3 sequence is CASSYKTGSYEQYF. In DNA form, the CDR3 reads TGTGCCAGCAGTTACAAGACAGGTTCCTACGAGCAGTACTTC. This chain uses TRBV6-5 with TRBJ2-7; tentative D call: TRBD1 (6 bases). The CDR3 covers 14 residues. Germline V gives CDR1 MNHEY, CDR2 SVGAGI. Trimming stripped 2 bases from V and 1 base from J, with 9 bases between.

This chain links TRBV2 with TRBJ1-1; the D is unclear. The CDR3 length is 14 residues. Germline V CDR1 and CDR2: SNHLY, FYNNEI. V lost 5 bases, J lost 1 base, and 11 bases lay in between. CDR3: CASSLDTRNTEAFF. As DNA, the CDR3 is TGTGCCAGCAGTCTCGACACAAGGAACACTGAAGCTTTCTTT.

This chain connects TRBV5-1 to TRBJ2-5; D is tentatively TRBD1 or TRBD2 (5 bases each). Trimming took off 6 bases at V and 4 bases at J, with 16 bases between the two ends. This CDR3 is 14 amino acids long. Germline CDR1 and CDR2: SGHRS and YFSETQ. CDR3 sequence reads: CASTPRSGRETQYF. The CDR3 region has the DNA TGCGCCAGCACCCCACGTTCGGGGCGAGAGACCCAGTACTTC.

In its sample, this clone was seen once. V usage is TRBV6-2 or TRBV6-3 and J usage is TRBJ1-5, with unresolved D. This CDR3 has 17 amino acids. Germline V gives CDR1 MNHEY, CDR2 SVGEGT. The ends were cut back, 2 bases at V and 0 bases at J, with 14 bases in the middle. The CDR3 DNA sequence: TGTGCCAGCAGTTACGGTTCGGGTCAGGATAGCAATCAGCCCCAGCATTTT. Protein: CASSYGSGQDSNQPQHF.

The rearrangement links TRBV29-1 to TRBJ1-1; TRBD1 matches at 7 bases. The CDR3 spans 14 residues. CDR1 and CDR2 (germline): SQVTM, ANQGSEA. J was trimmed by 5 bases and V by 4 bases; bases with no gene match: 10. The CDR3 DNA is TGCAGCGTTGGGGTGACAGGGCCGAGTACTGAAGCTTTCTTT. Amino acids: CSVGVTGPSTEAFF.

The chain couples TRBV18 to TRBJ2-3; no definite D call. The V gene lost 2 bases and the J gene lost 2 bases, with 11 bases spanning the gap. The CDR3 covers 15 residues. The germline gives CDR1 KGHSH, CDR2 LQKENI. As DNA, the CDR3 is TGTGCCAGCTCACCAAATTCGGCGAACACAGATACGCAGTATTTT. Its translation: CASSPNSANTDTQYF.

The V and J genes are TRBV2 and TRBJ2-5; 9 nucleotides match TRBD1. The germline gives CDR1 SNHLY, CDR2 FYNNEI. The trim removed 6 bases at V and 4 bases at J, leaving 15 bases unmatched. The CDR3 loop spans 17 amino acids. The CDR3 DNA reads TGTGCCAGCAGGTCCCATACCGGGACAGGGCGCGGAGAGACCCAGTACTTC. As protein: CASRSHTGTGRGETQYF.

CDR3 sequence (DNA): TGTGCCAGCAGCTTAGGCGGCAAAGCGAACACCGGGGAGCTGTTTTTT. Residues: CASSLGGKANTGELFF. This chain links TRBV11-2 with TRBJ2-2; the D is unclear. CDR3 size: 16 residues. V was clipped by 1 base and J by 0 bases, with 9 bases between them. Germline assignment: CDR1 SGHAT and CDR2 FQNNGV.

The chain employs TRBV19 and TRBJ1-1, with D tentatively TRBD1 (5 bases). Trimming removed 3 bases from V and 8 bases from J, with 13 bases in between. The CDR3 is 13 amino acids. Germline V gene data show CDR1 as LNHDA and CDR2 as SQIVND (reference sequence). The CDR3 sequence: CASSMSGWREAFF. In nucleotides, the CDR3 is TGTGCCAGTAGTATGTCAGGGTGGAGAGAAGCTTTCTTT.

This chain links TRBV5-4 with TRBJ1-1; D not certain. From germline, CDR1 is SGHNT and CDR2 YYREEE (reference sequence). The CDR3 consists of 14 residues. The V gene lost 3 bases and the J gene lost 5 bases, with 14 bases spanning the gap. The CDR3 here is CASSYTEEGTEAFF. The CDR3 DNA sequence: TGTGCCAGCAGCTACACAGAGGAAGGAACTGAAGCTTTCTTT.

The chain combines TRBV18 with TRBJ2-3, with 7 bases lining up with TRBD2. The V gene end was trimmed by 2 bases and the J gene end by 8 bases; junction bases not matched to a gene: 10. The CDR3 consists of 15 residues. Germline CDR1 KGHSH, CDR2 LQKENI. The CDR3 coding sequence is TGTGCCAGCTCACCATTTACTAGCGAAAGGGGTACGCAGTATTTT. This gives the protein CASSPFTSERGTQYF.

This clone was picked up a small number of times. CDR3 nucleotide sequence: TGTGCCTGGAGTGCGGGAGCGAACACTGAAGCTTTCTTT. This encodes CAWSAGANTEAFF. V is TRBV30 and J is TRBJ1-1, with D uncertain. Deletions cut 1 base from V and 1 base from J, with 7 bases between. The V gene's germline CDR1 is GTSNPN and CDR2 SVGIG (reference sequence). The CDR3 spans 13 residues. Complete variable domain (other parts from reference TRBV30 and TRBJ1-1): SQTIHQWPATLVQPVGSPLSLECTVEGTSNPNLYWYRQAAGRGLQLLFYSVGIGQISSEVPQNLSASRPQDRQFILSSKKLLLSDSGFYLCAWSAGANTEAFFGQGTRLTVV.

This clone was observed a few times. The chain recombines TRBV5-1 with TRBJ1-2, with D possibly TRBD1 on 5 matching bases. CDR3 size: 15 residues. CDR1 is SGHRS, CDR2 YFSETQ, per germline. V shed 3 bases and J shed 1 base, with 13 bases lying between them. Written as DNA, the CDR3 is TGCGCCAGCAGCTCGGGACGGGCAAATAACTATGGCTACACCTTC. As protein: CASSSGRANNYGYTF.

The chain's CDR3 is CSVEPRLAVSSYNEQFF. The CDR3 nucleotides are TGCAGCGTTGAGCCCAGACTAGCAGTAAGCTCCTACAATGAGCAGTTCTTC. The chain has TRBV29-1 and TRBJ2-1, with 7 bases fitting TRBD2. This CDR3 comprises 17 residues. After removal of 3 bases from V and 0 bases from J, the junction contained 11 bases not matched to a gene. Germline CDR1 is SQVTM and CDR2 is ANQGSEA.

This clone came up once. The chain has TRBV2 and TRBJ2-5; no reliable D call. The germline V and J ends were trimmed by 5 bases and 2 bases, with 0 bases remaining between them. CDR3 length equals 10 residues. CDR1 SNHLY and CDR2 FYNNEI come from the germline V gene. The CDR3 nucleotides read TGTGCCAGCAGTCAAGAGACCCAGTACTTC. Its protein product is CASSQETQYF. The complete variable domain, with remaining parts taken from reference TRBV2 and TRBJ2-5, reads EPEVTQTPSHQVTQMGQEVILRCVPISNHLYFYWYRQILGQKVEFLVSFYNNEISEKSEIFDDQFSVERPDGSNFTLKIRSTKLEDSAMYFCASSQETQYFGPGTRLLVL.